The rows below give T cell receptor beta chains drawn from one sample of a study of read filtering for tumor transcriptome and immune sequencing. A single record per CDR3 protein comes from TCRdb applying MiXCR to the reads. The sample carries fewer than 50,000 distinct CDR3 sequences, 13% recorded once. The sequenced sample consisted of a population of CD138-negative cells sorted from bone marrow. The source is a donor at least 40 years old with multiple myeloma. Both conserved end residues are part of each CDR3. The D gene is left open where the match is weak. Some rows have no size entry. The others give once, few or many, or a class for an expanded clone.

d_call j_call v_call clone_size cdr3_aa cdr3_nt
- TRBJ1-5 TRBV7-9 many CASSRGSNQPQHF TGTGCCAGCAGCCGCGGCTCCAATCAGCCCCAGCATTTT
- TRBJ2-1 TRBV20-1 many CSGRGTHNEQFF TGCAGTGGACGCGGGACTCACAATGAGCAGTTCTTC
- TRBJ1-5 TRBV9 - CASSVAPAGQPQHF TGTGCCAGCAGCGTAGCGCCTGCCGGGCAGCCCCAGCATTTT
TRBD1 TRBJ2-3 TRBV5-1 few CASSRGDSPTDTQYF TGCGCCAGCAGCCGAGGGGACAGCCCCACAGATACGCAGTATTTT
- TRBJ2-1 TRBV5-1 many CASSPDKYNEQFF TGCGCCAGCAGCCCTGACAAGTACAATGAGCAGTTCTTC
- TRBJ2-1 TRBV5-1 many CASSFGGILNEQFF TGCGCCAGCAGCTTTGGCGGGATATTGAATGAGCAGTTCTTC
TRBD2 TRBJ2-2 TRBV7-2 many CASSPGTSGSTGELFF TGTGCCAGCAGCCCGGGGACTAGCGGGAGCACCGGGGAGCTGTTTTTT
TRBD1 TRBJ1-5 TRBV3-1 many CASSQGSGGGQPQHF TGTGCCAGCAGCCAAGGGTCAGGGGGCGGTCAGCCCCAGCATTTT
TRBD2 TRBJ2-7 TRBV4-3 medium-sized CASSRDASGSSYEQYF TGCGCCAGCAGCCGAGACGCTAGCGGGAGTAGCTACGAGCAGTACTTC
- TRBJ2-7 TRBV29-1 many CSATLGPYEQYF TGCAGCGCCACCCTAGGACCCTACGAGCAGTACTTC
- TRBJ2-3 TRBV29-1 many CSGNRDSDTQYF TGCAGCGGTAACAGGGACTCAGATACGCAGTATTTT
- TRBJ2-5 TRBV7-9 many CASSPGETQYF TGTGCCAGCAGCCCGGGTGAGACCCAGTACTTC
TRBD2 TRBJ2-1 TRBV5-1 many CASSWGLAGGENEQFF TGCGCCAGCAGCTGGGGACTAGCGGGAGGAGAGAATGAGCAGTTCTTC
- TRBJ2-1 TRBV7-3 many CASSLSSISYNEQFF TGTGCCAGCAGCTTAAGTAGCATCTCCTACAATGAGCAGTTCTTC
TRBD1 TRBJ2-7 TRBV4-1 many CASSRGQGALNEQYF TGCGCCAGCAGCCGCGGACAGGGGGCGCTTAACGAGCAGTACTTC
TRBD1 TRBJ2-2 TRBV28 many CASSFGDRVAGELFF TGTGCCAGCAGTTTTGGGGACAGGGTTGCCGGGGAGCTGTTTTTT
TRBD1 TRBJ2-6 TRBV5-1 many CASSSDGQASSGANVLTF TGCGCCAGCAGCTCAGACGGACAGGCGAGCTCTGGGGCCAACGTCCTGACTTTC
TRBD1 TRBJ1-3 TRBV6-5 many CASSYSSGTGGSGNTIYF TGTGCCAGCAGTTACTCTTCAGGGACAGGGGGCTCTGGAAACACCATATATTTT
- TRBJ2-5 TRBV7-2 many CASSFGHVQETQYF TGTGCCAGCAGCTTCGGACACGTCCAAGAGACCCAGTACTTC
TRBD1 TRBJ1-6 TRBV28 many CASSLPGDRYSPLHF TGTGCCAGCAGTCTACCGGGGGACAGATATTCACCCCTCCACTTT
- TRBJ2-1 TRBV3-1 many CASSPRLSSYNEQFF TGTGCCAGCAGCCCGAGACTTAGCTCCTACAATGAGCAGTTCTTC
- TRBJ2-5 TRBV13 - CASSIGQGRETQYF TGTGCCAGCAGCATAGGTCAAGGGCGAGAGACCCAGTACTTC
TRBD1 TRBJ1-2 TRBV20-1 many CSASRDSTNYGYTF TGCAGTGCTAGCCGGGACAGCACTAACTATGGCTACACCTTC